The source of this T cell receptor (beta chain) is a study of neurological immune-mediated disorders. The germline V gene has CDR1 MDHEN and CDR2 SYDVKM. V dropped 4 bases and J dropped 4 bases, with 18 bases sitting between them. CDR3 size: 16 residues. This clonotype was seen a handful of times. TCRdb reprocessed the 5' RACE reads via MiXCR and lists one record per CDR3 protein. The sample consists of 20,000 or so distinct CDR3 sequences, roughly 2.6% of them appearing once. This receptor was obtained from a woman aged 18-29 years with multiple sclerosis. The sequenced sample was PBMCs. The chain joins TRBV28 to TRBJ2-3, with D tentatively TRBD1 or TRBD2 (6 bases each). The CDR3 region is CASSYSGATGADTQYF. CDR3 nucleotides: TGTGCCAGCAGTTATTCGGGGGCAACCGGGGCAGATACGCAGTATTTT.